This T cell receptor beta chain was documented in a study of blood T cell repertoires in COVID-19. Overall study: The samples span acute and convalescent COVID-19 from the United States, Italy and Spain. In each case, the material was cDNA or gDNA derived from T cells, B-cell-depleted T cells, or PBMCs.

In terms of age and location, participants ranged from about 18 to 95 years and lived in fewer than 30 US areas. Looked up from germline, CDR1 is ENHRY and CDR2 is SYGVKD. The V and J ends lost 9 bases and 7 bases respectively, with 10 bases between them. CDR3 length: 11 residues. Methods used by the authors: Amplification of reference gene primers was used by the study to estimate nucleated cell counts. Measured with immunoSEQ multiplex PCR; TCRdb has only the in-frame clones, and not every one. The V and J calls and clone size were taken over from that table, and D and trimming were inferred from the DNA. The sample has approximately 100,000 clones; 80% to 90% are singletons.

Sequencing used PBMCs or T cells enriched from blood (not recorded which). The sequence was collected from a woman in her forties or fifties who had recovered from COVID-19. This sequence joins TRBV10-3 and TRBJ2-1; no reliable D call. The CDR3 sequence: CAISVSNEQFF. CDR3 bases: TGTGCCATATCTGTATCTAATGAGCAGTTCTTC.